Below are 5 T cell receptor beta chains sequenced from a single sample in a study of T-cell reconstitution after alpha-beta-depleted transplantation in children. It was with unique molecular identifiers that the TCRbeta library was prepared. One entry per CDR3 protein results from TCRdb running MiXCR on the PCR reads. The repertoire holds 440,000 or so distinct CDR3 sequences, with 43% as singletons. The sequences come from PBMCs, collected before TCRalphabeta/CD19-depleted stem cell transplant. The receptors come from a girl aged 2-10 years with aplastic anemia, due to receive a stem cell transplant.

This sequence joins TRBV5-6 and TRBJ2-3, with D perhaps matching TRBD2 (5 bases). Germline V lookup: CDR1 SGHDT, CDR2 YYEEEE. V lost 0 bases and J 0 bases, leaving 17 bases between the germline ends. This CDR3 comprises 18 residues. The CDR3 DNA follows: TGTGCCAGCAGCTTGGTCTCCCGTAGCGAGACTAGCACAGATACGCAGTATTTT. Translation gives CASSLVSRSETSTDTQYF. The full variable domain, rest sourced from reference TRBV5-6 and TRBJ2-3, is DAGVTQSPTHLIKTRGQQVTLRCSPKSGHDTVSWYQQALGQGPQFIFQYYEEEERQRGNFPDRFSGHQFPNYSSELNVNALLLGDSALYLCASSLVSRSETSTDTQYFGPGTRLTVL.

As regards this clonotype: A read error may be the cause here, since a much bigger clone is one base away. The CDR3 protein is CASSPQGVGNQPQHF. CDR3 bases: TGTGCCAGCAGTCCGCAGGGGGTAGGCAATCAGCCCCAGCATTTT. This rearrangement joins TRBV7-9 to TRBJ1-5; 7 bases fit TRBD1. From germline, CDR1 is SEHNR and CDR2 FQNEAQ (reference sequence). CDR3 size: 15 residues. Germline trimming cut 6 bases from V and 2 bases from J; bases unmatched to any gene: 7. Using reference TRBV7-9 and TRBJ1-5 for the parts outside the CDR3, the full variable domain is DTGVSQNPRHKITKRGQNVTFRCDPISEHNRLYWYRQTLGQGPEFLTYFQNEAQLEKSRLLSDRFSAERPKGSFSTLEIQRTEQGDSAMYLCASSPQGVGNQPQHFGDGTRLSIL.

This clonotype was seen a few times. The V call is TRBV20-1, the J call TRBJ2-3; no definite D call. Germline V gives CDR1 DFQATT, CDR2 SNEGSKA (reference sequence). There are 14 residues in the CDR3. V was trimmed by 5 bases and J by 2 bases, leaving 14 bases between them. The CDR3 reads CSARGRVFTDTQYF. The CDR3 DNA sequence: TGCAGTGCTCGTGGACGGGTATTCACAGATACGCAGTATTTT.

This clonotype was detected ten times or more. This chain connects TRBV9 to TRBJ2-5, with D possibly TRBD1 on 6 matching bases. The CDR3 covers 18 residues. Germline values: CDR1 SGDLS, CDR2 YYNGEE. V shed 0 bases and J shed 3 bases, with 21 bases lying between them. The CDR3 region has the DNA TGTGCCAGCAGCGTAGGCCCCAGTAACCGGTGGACAGAAGAGACCCAGTACTTC. This sequence encodes CASSVGPSNRWTEETQYF.

The rearrangement joins TRBV12-3 or TRBV12-4 to TRBJ2-2; D is ambiguous. CDR3 length: 12 amino acids. V was cut by 6 bases and J by 6 bases, with 8 bases left in between. The CDR3 DNA follows: TGTGCCAGCAGCGAGGTCCCCGGGGAGCTGTTTTTT. Its translation is CASSEVPGELFF.